The 22 T cell receptor beta chains below all came from one sample that was sequenced in a study of T cell repertoires in cytomegalovirus infection (dated 2019 in TCRdb). TCRdb shows the sequencer as Illumina HiSeq 1500. TCRdb cleaned the public reads at Q25 with fastp, built clones with MiXCR and kept in-frame beta chains. Identical CDR3 protein sequences are pooled into one entry, listed with their most common genes and DNA. The sample records 450,000 to 600,000 distinct CDR3 sequences, about 33% of which are singletons. The ten largest clonotypes hold roughly a sixth of the sample. The antigens for these receptors are not known. Sample treatment or condition, as interpreted from the label and publication: in vitro stimulation with specific CMV peptide epitopes to enrich CMV-specific T cells. Sample: cultured PBMCs, taken from culture after CMV antigen stimulation. These receptors were collected from a human donor in good health (CMV status not recorded). Some clones in this sample may be carry-over from other donors' samples.

The chain recombines TRBV6-5 with TRBJ2-1; TRBD1 agrees at 12 bases. The CDR3 has 15 residues. In germline, CDR1 is MNHEY, CDR2 SVGAGI. Trimming cost V 5 bases and J 8 bases; bases outside gene matches: 7. The CDR3 bases are TGTGCCAGCAGTCCCGGGACAGGGGGCTGGCATGAGCAGTTCTTC. The encoded protein is CASSPGTGGWHEQFF.

This clonotype was picked up a small number of times. The chain carries TRBV7-3 and TRBJ2-5; maybe TRBD2 (5 bases). The germline CDR1 and CDR2 sequences are SGHTA and FQGTGA. CDR3 length equals 15 residues. The V end was cut by 0 bases, the J end by 5 bases, with 13 bases between. CDR3 in DNA: TGTGCCAGCAGCTTAACAGGACTCGAATCTGAGACCCAGTACTTC. Its protein is CASSLTGLESETQYF.

This chain joins TRBV5-1 and TRBJ1-6; D remains unclear. Germline assignment: CDR1 SGHRS and CDR2 YFSETQ. Trimming removed 1 base from V and 0 bases from J, with 11 bases in between. This CDR3 contains 17 residues. CDR3 sequence (DNA): TGCGCCAGCAGCTTGTGGATCGGGAGCTCCTATAATTCACCCCTCCACTTT. Protein sequence: CASSLWIGSSYNSPLHF.

The chain links TRBV20-1 to TRBJ2-3; 7 positions match TRBD2. The CDR3 contains 14 residues. CDR1 is DFQATT, CDR2 SNEGSKA, per germline (reference sequence). V shed 6 bases, J shed 0 bases, and the junction held 6 bases outside the gene matches. The CDR3 here is CSAVSGPSTDTQYF. The CDR3 DNA reads TGCAGTGCGGTTAGCGGGCCCAGCACAGATACGCAGTATTTT.

The J gene is TRBJ2-3, the V gene TRBV19; 8 bases align to TRBD2. Germline CDR1 LNHDA, CDR2 SQIVND (reference sequence). V shed 10 bases, J shed 5 bases, and the junction held 11 bases outside the gene matches. The CDR3 runs 14 residues. The CDR3 loop reads CAIGLPGGQDTQYF. The CDR3 coding sequence is TGTGCCATTGGCCTACCGGGAGGGCAAGATACGCAGTATTTT.

The CDR3, as DNA: TGTGCCAGCAGCTTAGCCCCCCCCTACGAGCAGTACTTC. It encodes CASSLAPPYEQYF. V usage is TRBV11-2 and J usage is TRBJ2-7; no firm D call. Germline loops: CDR1 SGHAT, CDR2 FQNNGV. The CDR3 is 13 amino acids. Deletions cut 1 base from V and 2 bases from J, with 6 bases between.

This clonotype was counted a few times. The chain recombines TRBV29-1 with TRBJ2-1; D unresolved. The CDR3 runs to 11 residues. V shed 5 bases and J shed 3 bases, with 5 bases lying between them. CDR1 is SQVTM, CDR2 ANQGSEA, per germline. This CDR3 reads CSVLVYNEQFF. The CDR3 nucleotides read TGCAGCGTTCTGGTCTACAATGAGCAGTTCTTC.

The chain links TRBV12-3 or TRBV12-4 to TRBJ1-5; no clear D gene. Trimming cost V 3 bases and J 5 bases, with 5 bases left between them. The CDR3 has 12 residues. The CDR3 bases are TGTGCCAGCAGTTTTGGGGATCAGCCCCAGCATTTT. This sequence encodes CASSFGDQPQHF.

This clonotype was observed a few times. The chain has TRBV5-1 and TRBJ2-1, with 7 bases identical to TRBD2. The trim removed 3 bases at V and 5 bases at J, leaving 11 bases unmatched. The length of the CDR3 is 16 residues. Germline CDR1 reads SGHRS; CDR2 reads YFSETQ. In nucleotides, the CDR3 is TGCGCCAGCAGCTCAGTGACCAGCGGGATCGACAATGAGCAGTTCTTC. Residues: CASSSVTSGIDNEQFF.

This clonotype was picked up a small number of times. This chain links TRBV4-1 with TRBJ2-5, with no clear D. Trimming took 3 bases from V and 5 from J, leaving 16 bases between them. There are 15 residues in the CDR3. Germline V gives CDR1 MGHRA, CDR2 YSYEKL. DNA of the CDR3: TGCGCCAGCAGCCATCTCCTAGGGCCATCGGAGACCCAGTACTTC. Encoded protein: CASSHLLGPSETQYF.

The table lists this clonotype with a few counts. The rearrangement links TRBV5-4 to TRBJ2-5, with D possibly TRBD2 on 5 matching bases. V lost 4 bases and J 7 bases, leaving 14 bases between the germline ends. Per the germline V gene, CDR1 is SGHNT and CDR2 is YYREEE (reference sequence). The CDR3 consists of 13 residues. The CDR3 bases are TGTGCCAGCAGCCCAGCGGAGTACCGGACCCAGTACTTC. Amino acids: CASSPAEYRTQYF.

This clonotype showed up many times. The chain uses TRBV7-8 and TRBJ2-1; D is unclear. The CDR3 consists of 14 residues. Trimming removed 6 bases at V and 0 bases at J, with 9 bases between. Germline V CDR1 and CDR2: SGHVS, FQNEAQ. The CDR3 protein is CASSYRASYNEQFF. The CDR3 region has the DNA TGTGCCAGCAGTTACCGGGCCTCCTACAATGAGCAGTTCTTC.

This sequence joins TRBV19 and TRBJ2-1; no clear D gene. There are 15 residues in the CDR3. Trimming cost V 7 bases and J 9 bases, with 22 bases left between them. Germline lookup yields CDR1 LNHDA and CDR2 SQIVND (reference sequence). CDR3 sequence: CASTNEHISNGEQFF. In DNA form, the CDR3 reads TGTGCCAGTACCAATGAGCACATTTCCAACGGTGAGCAGTTCTTC.

J is TRBJ1-1 and V is TRBV7-6, with D possibly TRBD1 on 5 matching bases. This CDR3 has 16 residues. V was pared by 2 bases and J by 2 bases, with 15 bases between. Germline values: CDR1 SGHVS, CDR2 FNYEAQ. CDR3 region: CASSLTRKGSNTEAFF. The DNA of the CDR3 is TGTGCCAGCAGCTTAACACGAAAGGGGTCTAACACTGAAGCTTTCTTT.

The chain joins TRBV28 to TRBJ1-3; D call uncertain. CDR1 is MDHEN and CDR2 is SYDVKM in the germline V gene. CDR3 length: 14 residues. The V and J ends lost 5 bases and 8 bases respectively, with 16 bases between them. The CDR3: CASSAPAGVDTIYF. DNA of the CDR3: TGTGCCAGCAGTGCACCCGCAGGCGTTGACACCATATATTTT.

V gene TRBV6-5 combines with J gene TRBJ2-3; 10 nucleotides line up with TRBD1. Germline V gene data show CDR1 as MNHEY and CDR2 as SVGAGI. There are 16 residues in the CDR3. V lost 1 base to trimming and J lost 3 bases; unmatched junction nucleotides: 4. CDR3 DNA sequence: TGTGCCAGCAGTTACTGGCGGGGACAGGGGACAGATACGCAGTATTTT. Translating gives CASSYWRGQGTDTQYF.

This clonotype was counted a few times. The V call is TRBV6-2 or TRBV6-3, the J call TRBJ1-1; a possible D gene is TRBD1 (5 bases). Trimming pared 5 bases from V and 4 bases from J, leaving 23 bases between. The germline V gene encodes CDR1 MNHEY and CDR2 SVGEGT. CDR3 size: 17 residues. The CDR3 region is CASSIQGGEGPSTEAFF. The CDR3 nucleotides are TGTGCCAGCAGTATCCAGGGTGGTGAGGGACCTTCCACTGAAGCTTTCTTT.

This chain connects TRBV4-3 to TRBJ2-1, with D possibly TRBD2 on 6 matching bases. The CDR3 contains 16 residues. The germline V gene encodes CDR1 LGHNA and CDR2 YSLEER. V was pared by 0 bases and J by 7 bases, with 16 bases between. CDR3 residues: CASSQDFSGVWNEQFF. For the CDR3, the DNA is TGCGCCAGCAGCCAAGATTTCTCGGGGGTTTGGAATGAGCAGTTCTTC.

The V and J genes are TRBV29-1 and TRBJ1-6, with 7 bases aligning to TRBD1. The V and J ends lost 4 bases and 7 bases, in that order; junction bases with no gene match: 4. CDR1 is SQVTM, CDR2 ANQGSEA, per germline. CDR3 length equals 13 residues. DNA for the CDR3: TGCAGCGTTGGACAGGGCTTAAATTCACCCCTCCACTTT. It is translated as CSVGQGLNSPLHF. Variable domain in full (rest from reference TRBV29-1 and TRBJ1-6): SAVISQKPSRDICQRGTSLTIQCQVDSQVTMMFWYRQQPGQSLTLIATANQGSEATYESGFVIDKFPISRPNLTFSTLTVSNMSPEDSSIYLCSVGQGLNSPLHFGNGTRLTVT.

The chain has TRBV4-1 and TRBJ1-1; D gene ambiguous. V was cut by 0 bases and J by 1 base, with 9 bases left in between. The CDR3 is 15 amino acids. Germline CDR1 is MGHRA and CDR2 is YSYEKL. The CDR3 loop is CASSQERTRNTEAFF. The CDR3 nucleotides are TGCGCCAGCAGCCAAGAGAGGACTCGGAACACTGAAGCTTTCTTT.

This clonotype was seen only a few times. The chain has TRBV28 and TRBJ1-5, with D possibly matching TRBD1 (6 bases). The germline gives CDR1 MDHEN, CDR2 SYDVKM. The CDR3 is 14 amino acids. The V gene lost 1 base and the J gene lost 10 bases, with 14 bases spanning the gap. CDR3 loop: CASSLYQRDTPQHF. The CDR3 coding sequence is TGTGCCAGCAGTTTATATCAGAGGGACACCCCCCAGCATTTT. The whole variable domain, remainder taken from reference TRBV28 and TRBJ1-5, is DVKVTQSSRYLVKRTGEKVFLECVQDMDHENMFWYRQDPGLGLRLIYFSYDVKMKEKGDIPEGYSVSREKKERFSLILESASTNQTSMYLCASSLYQRDTPQHFGDGTRLSIL.

This clonotype was picked up many times. The rearrangement links TRBV28 to TRBJ2-3; D not resolved. Germline V gives CDR1 MDHEN, CDR2 SYDVKM. This CDR3 contains 12 residues. The germline V and J ends were trimmed by 6 bases and 3 bases, with 7 bases remaining between them. For the CDR3, the DNA is TGTGCCAGCAGCTCCCGGACAGATACGCAGTATTTT. It yields the protein CASSSRTDTQYF.